This T cell receptor (beta chain) was found in a study of type 1 regulatory T cells. Turning to the study itself: T-allo10 is an in vitro-generated, Tr1-enriched CD4 T cell product specific for alloantigen. The study, taken as a whole, reports: Type 1 regulatory T cells had a more restricted TCR repertoire than non-type 1 regulatory T cells.

A single record per CDR3 protein comes from TCRdb applying MiXCR to the reads. This table has about 42,000 distinct CDR3 sequences, 9% to 15% appearing once. This clonotype was seen more than once but under ten times. Antigen: not known. The specimen sequenced was cultured non-Tr1 T cells, either the whole culture or a sorted T cell fraction (not recorded which). The source of this sequence is a human donor in good health.

The CDR3: CASRWPGLTGELFF. CDR3 DNA: TGCGCCAGCAGATGGCCCGGGCTCACCGGGGAGCTGTTTTTT. The rearrangement uses TRBV5-1 and TRBJ2-2; no clear D. CDR3 length: 14 residues. Trimming stripped 5 bases from V and 4 bases from J, with 12 bases between. Germline values: CDR1 SGHRS, CDR2 YFSETQ.